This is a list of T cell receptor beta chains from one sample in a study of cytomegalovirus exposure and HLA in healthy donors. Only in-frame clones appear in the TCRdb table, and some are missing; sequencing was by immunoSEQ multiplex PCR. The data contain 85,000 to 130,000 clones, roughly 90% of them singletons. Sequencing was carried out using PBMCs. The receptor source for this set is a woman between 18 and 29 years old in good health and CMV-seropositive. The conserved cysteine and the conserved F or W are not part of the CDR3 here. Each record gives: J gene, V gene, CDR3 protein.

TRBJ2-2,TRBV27,ASSLSAGPTTGELF
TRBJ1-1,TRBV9,ASSPYGQESYENTEAF
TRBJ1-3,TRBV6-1,ASSTRQGMGNTIY
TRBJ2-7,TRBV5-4,ASSLGQYEQY
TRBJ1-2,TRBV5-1,ASTTGLANYGYT
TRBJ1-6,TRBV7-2,ASSLATQGAGSPLH
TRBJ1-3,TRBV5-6,ASSLERLISGNTIY
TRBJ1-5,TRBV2,ASREGAQYSNQPQH
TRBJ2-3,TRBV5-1,ASSLVPGQGSTDTQY
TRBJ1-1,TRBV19,ASSRKNTEAF
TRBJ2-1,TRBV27,ASSLSGQGFNEQF
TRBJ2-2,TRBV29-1,SVEVAKGGPGELF
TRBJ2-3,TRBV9,ASSEESTDTQY
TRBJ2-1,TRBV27,ASSFRVPYNEQF
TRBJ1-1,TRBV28,ASSHDSWVAF
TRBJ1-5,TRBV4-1,ASSPGENGNQPQH
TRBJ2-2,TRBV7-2,ASSGTSTGELF
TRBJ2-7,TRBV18,ASSPTGTENEQY
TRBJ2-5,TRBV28,ASSLSAGRIETQY
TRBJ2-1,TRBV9,ASSSSGGWSYNEQF
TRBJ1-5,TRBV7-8,ASSRSGSGYSNQPQH
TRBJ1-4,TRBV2,ASSEVGQRGEKLF
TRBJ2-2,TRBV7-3,ASSLCRRRYTGELF
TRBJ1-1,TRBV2,ASTLKGGEAF
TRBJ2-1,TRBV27,ASSLMGSPPYNEQF
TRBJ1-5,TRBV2,ASSVNEGQGNQPQH
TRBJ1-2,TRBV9,ASSVGSDRGGGYT